This TCR beta chain came from a study of cytomegalovirus exposure and HLA in healthy donors. General study findings and limits: Among CMV-associated TCR beta chains, most appeared HLA-restricted in a later analysis. In a later analysis, V- and J-gene trimming of beta chains associated with a DCLRE1C missense variant, replicated independently. HLA alleles were associated with 18,000 or so TCR beta sequences in a later analysis at 0.05 false discovery rate.

In its sample, this clone was seen a few times. The antigen is undetermined. Deletions cut 4 bases from V and 7 bases from J, with 18 bases between. The CDR3 totals 14 residues. Germline assignment: CDR1 SGHNT and CDR2 YYREEE (reference sequence). PCR primers comprised 60 Vbeta and 13 Jbeta primers. Some clones are missing from TCRdb's copy, which holds only in-frame ones; the method was immunoSEQ multiplex PCR. The sample includes about 160,000 clones, around three quarters of them seen just once. This clonotype was obtained from a man between 40 and 49 years old in good health and CMV-seropositive. Specimen: PBMCs. This chain uses TRBV5-4 with TRBJ2-7; perhaps TRBD1 as D (8 bases). The CDR3 sequence: CASSARTGREEQYF. The CDR3 bases are TGTGCCAGCAGCGCCCGGACAGGGCGGGAGGAGCAGTACTTC. The whole variable domain, remainder taken from reference TRBV5-4 and TRBJ2-7, is ETGVTQSPTHLIKTRGQQVTLRCSSQSGHNTVSWYQQALGQGPQFIFQYYREEENGRGNFPPRFSGLQFPNYSSELNVNALELDDSALYLCASSARTGREEQYFGPGTRLTVT.